This T cell receptor (beta chain) is drawn from a study of human T cells and chemical hapten exposure. Looking at the study overall: TCR yields differed between samples (mainly from small differences in pooled library volume).

Details on this clonotype: The target antigen is unknown.

Study conclusions and caveats: No alteration of TCRs above 1 in 1000 frequency was seen with DPC sensitization.

V was cut by 8 bases and J by 4 bases, with 24 bases left in between. CDR3 length: 16 amino acids. In germline, CDR1 is MDHEN, CDR2 SYDVKM. Documented time point: patch test 3, about 24 weeks after DPC sensitization. The treatment here: therapeutic diphenylcyclopropenone sensitization with weekly scalp DPC. The study used a library that attached unique molecular identifiers to individual cDNA molecules. In the study's own analysis: Samples ranged from roughly 23,224 to 690,600 TCRs, with a median of approximately 90,000. A single record per CDR3 protein comes from TCRdb applying MiXCR to the RACE reads. V and J calls and clone size were set by TCRdb, not the authors. Of some 62,000 distinct CDR3 sequences listed, approximately 9.9% are singletons.

This TCR was sampled from a woman aged 30 to 39 with alopecia areata. Some clones in this sample may be carry-over from other donors' samples. Here the sequenced sample was whole blood, taken in connection with sensitization to the hapten diphenylcyclopropenone (DPC). The genes are TRBV28 and TRBJ2-7, with D tentatively TRBD2 (6 bases). The CDR3 here is CASASGGDPQGYEQYF. The CDR3 nucleotides read TGTGCCAGCGCGTCCGGAGGGGACCCCCAAGGTTACGAGCAGTACTTC.